This T cell receptor beta chain was found in a study of shared clonotypes between healthy human individuals. Study-wide background: Donor ages ranged 18 to 49 years: a couple of women, a few men.

This CDR3 is built from 14 residues. The germline V gene encodes CDR1 SQVTM and CDR2 ANQGSEA. The junction had 8 bases not matched to a gene; V was cut back by 6 bases and J by 8 bases. Generated by immunoSEQ multiplex PCR, the TCRdb table keeps only in-frame clones and is missing some. In the table there are 550,000 to 850,000 clones, 74% of which are singletons. Both subsets, CD45RA+ naive and CD45RA-negative memory, were split from the CD4+ cells. Concerning this clone: Its antigen remains unidentified.

Regarding the study as a whole: Large depth notwithstanding, sorted-subset sequencing proved incomplete by rarefaction. Larger estimated richness was generally recorded for naive subsets relative to memory subsets.

The chain carries TRBV29-1 and TRBJ2-1; the match to TRBD2 covers 12 bases. The sample consisted of memory CD4+ T cells sorted from blood. Subset of the sample: CD45RA-negative fraction. The TCR comes from a woman in her twenties or thirties in good health. The CDR3, as DNA: TGCAGCGTGCGATGGACTAGCGGGAATCATGAGCAGTTCTTC. The encoded protein is CSVRWTSGNHEQFF.